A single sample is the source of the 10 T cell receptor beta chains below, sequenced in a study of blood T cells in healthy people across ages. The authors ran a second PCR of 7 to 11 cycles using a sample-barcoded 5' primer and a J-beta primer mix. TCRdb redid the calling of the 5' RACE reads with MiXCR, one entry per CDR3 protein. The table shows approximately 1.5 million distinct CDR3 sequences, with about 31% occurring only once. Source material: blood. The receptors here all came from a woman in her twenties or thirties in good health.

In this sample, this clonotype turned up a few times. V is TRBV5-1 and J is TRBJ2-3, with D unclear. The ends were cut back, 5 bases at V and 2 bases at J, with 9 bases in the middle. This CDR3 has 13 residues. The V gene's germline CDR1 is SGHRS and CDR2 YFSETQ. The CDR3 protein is CASRPGPTDTQYF. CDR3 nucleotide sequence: TGCGCCAGCAGGCCCGGGCCCACAGATACGCAGTATTTT.

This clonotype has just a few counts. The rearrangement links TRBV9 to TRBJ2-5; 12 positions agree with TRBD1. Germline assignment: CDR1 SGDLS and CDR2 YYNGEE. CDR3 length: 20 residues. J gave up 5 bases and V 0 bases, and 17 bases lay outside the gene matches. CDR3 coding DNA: TGTGCCAGCAGCGTAGGGGTATTTAAAGGGACAGGGGGCTGGAAGGAGACCCAGTACTTC. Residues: CASSVGVFKGTGGWKETQYF. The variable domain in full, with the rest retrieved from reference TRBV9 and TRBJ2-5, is DSGVTQTPKHLITATGQRVTLRCSPRSGDLSVYWYQQSLDQGLQFLIQYYNGEERAKGNILERFSAQQFPDLHSELNLSSLELGDSALYFCASSVGVFKGTGGWKETQYFGPGTRLLVL.

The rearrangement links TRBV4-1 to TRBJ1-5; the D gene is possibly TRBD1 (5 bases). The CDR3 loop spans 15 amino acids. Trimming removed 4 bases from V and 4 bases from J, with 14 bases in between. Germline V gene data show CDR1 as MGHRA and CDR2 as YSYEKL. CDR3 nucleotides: TGCGCCAGCAGCCCGACAGTGGTTGGGAATCAGCCCCAGCATTTT. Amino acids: CASSPTVVGNQPQHF.

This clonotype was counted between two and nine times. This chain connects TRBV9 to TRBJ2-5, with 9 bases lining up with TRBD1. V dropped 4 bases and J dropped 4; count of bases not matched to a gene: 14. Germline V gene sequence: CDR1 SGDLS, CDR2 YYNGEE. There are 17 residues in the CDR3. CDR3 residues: CASSNRAVGQGRETQYF. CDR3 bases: TGTGCCAGCAGCAACCGGGCGGTAGGACAGGGGCGAGAGACCCAGTACTTC. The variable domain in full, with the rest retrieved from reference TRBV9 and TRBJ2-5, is DSGVTQTPKHLITATGQRVTLRCSPRSGDLSVYWYQQSLDQGLQFLIQYYNGEERAKGNILERFSAQQFPDLHSELNLSSLELGDSALYFCASSNRAVGQGRETQYFGPGTRLLVL.

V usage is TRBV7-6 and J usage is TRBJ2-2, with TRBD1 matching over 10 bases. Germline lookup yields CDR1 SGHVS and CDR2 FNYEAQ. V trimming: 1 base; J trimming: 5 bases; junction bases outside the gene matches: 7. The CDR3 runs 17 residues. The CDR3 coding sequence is TGTGCCAGCAGCTTAGGACCGAGGGACAGGGGTACCGGGGAGCTGTTTTTT. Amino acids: CASSLGPRDRGTGELFF. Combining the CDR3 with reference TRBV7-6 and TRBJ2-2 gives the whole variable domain GAGVSQSPRYKVTKRGQDVALRCDPISGHVSLYWYRQALGQGPEFLTYFNYEAQQDKSGLPNDRFSAERPEGSISTLTIQRTEQRDSAMYRCASSLGPRDRGTGELFFGEGSRLTVL.

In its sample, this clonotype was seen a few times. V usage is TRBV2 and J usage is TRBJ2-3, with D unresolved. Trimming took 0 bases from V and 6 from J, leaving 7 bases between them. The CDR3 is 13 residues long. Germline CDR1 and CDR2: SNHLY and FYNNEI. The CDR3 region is CASSEALLDTQYF. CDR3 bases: TGTGCCAGCAGTGAAGCGCTTCTGGATACGCAGTATTTT.

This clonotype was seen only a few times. CDR3 coding DNA: TGTGCCAGCAGCTTAACATTGGCTGGTAGGTACGAGCAGTACTTC. Amino acids: CASSLTLAGRYEQYF. This chain uses TRBV11-2 with TRBJ2-7, with D unresolved. The V end lost 2 bases, the J end lost 4 bases, and 15 bases lay between the germline ends. Germline V gene sequence: CDR1 SGHAT, CDR2 FQNNGV. The CDR3 has 15 residues. Full variable domain (outside the CDR3, taken from reference TRBV11-2 and TRBJ2-7): EAGVAQSPRYKIIEKRQSVAFWCNPISGHATLYWYQQILGQGPKLLIQFQNNGVVDDSQLPKDRFSAERLKGVDSTLKIQPAKLEDSAVYLCASSLTLAGRYEQYFGPGTRLTVT.

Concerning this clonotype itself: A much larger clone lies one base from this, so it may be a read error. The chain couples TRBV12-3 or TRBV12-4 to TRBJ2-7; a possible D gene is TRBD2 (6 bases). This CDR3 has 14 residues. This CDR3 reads CVSSLAESSYEQYF. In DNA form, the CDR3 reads TGTGTCAGCAGCTTAGCGGAGAGCTCCTACGAGCAGTACTTC.

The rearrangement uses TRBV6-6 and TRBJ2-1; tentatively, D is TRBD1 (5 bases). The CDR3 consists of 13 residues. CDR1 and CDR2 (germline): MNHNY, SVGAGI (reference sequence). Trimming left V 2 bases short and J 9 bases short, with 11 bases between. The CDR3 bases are TGTGCCAGCAGTTACGAAGGGGTGAGTGAGCAGTTCTTC. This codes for CASSYEGVSEQFF.

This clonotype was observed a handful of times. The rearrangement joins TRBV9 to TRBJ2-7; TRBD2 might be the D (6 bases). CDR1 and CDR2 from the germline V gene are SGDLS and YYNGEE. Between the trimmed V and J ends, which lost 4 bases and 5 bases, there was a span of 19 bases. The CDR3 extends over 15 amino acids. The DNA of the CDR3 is TGTGCCAGCAGCCCACTGGAGGGAATGCGCGACGAGCAGTACTTC. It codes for CASSPLEGMRDEQYF.